The 15 T cell receptor beta chains given below trace back to one sample, sequenced in a study of glioma-infiltrating T cells. Using RNA template, CDR3s of TCR alpha and beta were amplified with iRepertoire arm-PCR. From the multiplex PCR reads, TCRdb called clonotypes with MiXCR, one entry per CDR3 protein. The profile shows about 130,000 distinct CDR3 sequences, around a quarter of them singletons. Sequencing input: glioma tissue, nonneoplastic brain tissue, or PBMCs (not recorded which). The receptors stem from a human donor with low-grade glioma or glioblastoma, undergoing nonglioma brain surgery, or in good health (not recorded which).

On this clonotype: A read error may be the cause here, since a much bigger clone is one base away. The CDR3 region is CASSFRGGTEAFF. As DNA, the CDR3 is TGTGCCAGCAGTTTCAGGGGGGGCACTGAAGCTTTCTTT. This rearrangement joins TRBV12-3 or TRBV12-4 to TRBJ1-1; 7 bases align to TRBD1. The CDR3 runs to 13 residues. After removal of 3 bases from V and 4 bases from J, the junction contained 2 bases not matched to a gene.

The V and J genes are TRBV18 and TRBJ2-7; D call uncertain. The CDR3 consists of 13 residues. V shed 3 bases and J shed 2 bases, with 8 bases lying between them. Germline CDR1 and CDR2: KGHSH and LQKENI. This chain's CDR3 is CASSPDTTYEQYV. For the CDR3, the DNA is TGTGCCAGCTCACCCGACACCACCTACGAGCAGTACGTC.

V and J are TRBV24-1 and TRBJ2-1; D gene unclear. This CDR3 spans 15 amino acids. The V and J ends lost 4 bases and 7 bases respectively, with 16 bases between them. The germline CDR1 and CDR2 sequences are KGHDR and SFDVKD. The CDR3 DNA is TGTGCCACCAGTGACCCCAGGATACCGTGGAATGAGCAGTTCTTC. Translating gives CATSDPRIPWNEQFF.

This clonotype showed up just a few times. This chain joins TRBV7-9 and TRBJ1-1, with D maybe TRBD1 (5 bases). This CDR3 spans 15 amino acids. Germline assignment: CDR1 SEHNR and CDR2 FQNEAQ (reference sequence). V was pared by 5 bases and J by 0 bases, with 13 bases between. The chain's CDR3 is CASSRETAMNTEAFF. The CDR3 DNA is TGTGCCAGCAGCCGCGAGACAGCAATGAACACTGAAGCTTTCTTT.

The chain employs TRBV7-9 and TRBJ1-4, with no clear D. The CDR3 extends over 14 amino acids. Germline lookup yields CDR1 SEHNR and CDR2 FQNEAQ (reference sequence). Between the trimmed V and J ends, which lost 3 bases and 6 bases, there was a span of 11 bases. The CDR3 DNA reads as TGTGCCAGCAGCTTCGGGCAGCTCGATGAAAAACTGTTTTTT. Translating it yields CASSFGQLDEKLFF.

This clonotype has only a few counts. V usage is TRBV19 and J usage is TRBJ1-2; D unresolved. The germline gives CDR1 LNHDA, CDR2 SQIVND (reference sequence). V was shortened by 3 bases and J by 5 bases, with 10 bases between the two germline ends. This CDR3 spans 13 amino acids. The CDR3 sequence: CASSMVPQYGYTF. The CDR3 DNA reads as TGTGCCAGTAGTATGGTGCCCCAATATGGCTACACCTTC. Combining the CDR3 with reference TRBV19 and TRBJ1-2 gives the whole variable domain DGGITQSPKYLFRKEGQNVTLSCEQNLNHDAMYWYRQDPGQGLRLIYYSQIVNDFQKGDIAEGYSVSREKKESFPLTVTSAQKNPTAFYLCASSMVPQYGYTFGSGTRLTVV.

This clonotype has only a few counts. The rearrangement uses TRBV24-1 and TRBJ2-1; 7 bases fit TRBD1. Germline V lookup: CDR1 KGHDR, CDR2 SFDVKD. V gave up 3 bases and J gave up 6 bases; unmatched junction bases: 10. The CDR3 has 16 amino acids. As DNA, the CDR3 is TGTGCCACCAGTGATCCCCGGCACAGGGGTAGCAATGAGCAGTTCTTC. Translation gives CATSDPRHRGSNEQFF.

In this sample, this clonotype turned up a few times. V and J are TRBV12-3 or TRBV12-4 and TRBJ1-1; D is undetermined. The V end lost 7 bases, the J end lost 3 bases, and 15 bases lay between the germline ends. The CDR3 totals 14 residues. The CDR3, as DNA: TGTGCCAGCATCCCTGGACCCTTGGACACTGAAGCTTTCTTT. It encodes CASIPGPLDTEAFF.

This clonotype has a single count. The V and J genes are TRBV25-1 and TRBJ2-3; 8 bases align to TRBD1. The better agreement between TRBJ1-5 and the DNA end casts doubt on the J call. Looked up from germline, CDR1 is MGHDK and CDR2 is SYGVNS. The CDR3 totals 18 residues. The CDR3 DNA sequence: TGTGCCAGCAGTGCCCCAAGGAAGGCAGGGGGCTTTGCAGATACGCAGCATTTT. It is translated as CASSAPRKAGGFADTQHF.

This clonotype was detected ten times or more. The J gene is TRBJ1-1, the V gene TRBV20-1; D is ambiguous. The germline gives CDR1 DFQATT, CDR2 SNEGSKA (reference sequence). The length of the CDR3 is 13 residues. V lost 7 bases and J 4 bases, leaving 16 bases between the germline ends. The DNA for the CDR3 is TGCAGTGTACCCGGACCCGGGAGCACTGAAGCTTTCTTT. Its translation: CSVPGPGSTEAFF.

This clonotype was seen at least ten times. The V call is TRBV25-1, the J call TRBJ1-2; D is ambiguous. The CDR3 consists of 15 residues. Trimming left V 1 base short and J 0 bases short, with 9 bases between. Germline lookup yields CDR1 MGHDK and CDR2 SYGVNS. Written as DNA, the CDR3 is TGTGCCAGCAGTGAATTTGGCGCGCCTAACTATGGCTACACCTTC. Protein: CASSEFGAPNYGYTF.

V usage is TRBV28 and J usage is TRBJ1-2; 9 bases map to TRBD1. CDR3 length: 14 residues. Germline values: CDR1 MDHEN, CDR2 SYDVKM. Germline trimming cut 5 bases from V and 5 bases from J; bases unmatched to any gene: 6. The DNA for the CDR3 is TGTGCCAGCAGTCCTGGACAGGGGTGGTATGGCTACACCTTC. It codes for CASSPGQGWYGYTF.

V and J are TRBV10-3 and TRBJ2-5; D not certain. The germline CDR1 and CDR2 sequences are ENHRY and SYGVKD. Trimming left V 11 bases short and J 2 bases short, with 9 bases between. This CDR3 region has 11 residues. CDR3 in DNA: TGTGCCCCGACCTCGCAAGAGACCCAGTACTTC. It yields the protein CAPTSQETQYF.

This clonotype was seen a handful of times. The chain combines TRBV5-1 with TRBJ1-3; tentative D call: TRBD1 (5 bases). V lost 4 bases and J lost 1, with 12 bases in between. Germline CDR1 reads SGHRS; CDR2 reads YFSETQ. The CDR3 contains 15 residues. The CDR3 nucleotides read TGCGCCAGCAGCCCCTCGGGGGGATCTGGAAACACCATATATTTT. Amino acids: CASSPSGGSGNTIYF. Full variable domain (missing parts from reference TRBV5-1 and TRBJ1-3): KAGVTQTPRYLIKTRGQQVTLSCSPISGHRSVSWYQQTPGQGLQFLFEYFSETQRNKGNFPGRFSGRQFSNSRSEMNVSTLELGDSALYLCASSPSGGSGNTIYFGEGSWLTVV.

The gene calls are TRBV10-3 and TRBJ1-2; D is possibly TRBD1 (5 bases). Germline-derived CDR1 and CDR2 are ENHRY and SYGVKD. The V end was cut by 0 bases, the J end by 3 bases, with 8 bases between. The CDR3 length is 14 residues. CDR3 loop: CAISESQGYYGYTF. CDR3 nucleotide sequence: TGTGCCATCAGTGAGTCGCAGGGATACTATGGCTACACCTTC.